This section outlines one T cell receptor (beta chain) sequence together with its context. This record belongs to a study of human T cells and chemical hapten exposure. Regarding time point: patch test 1, 2 weeks after DPC sensitization. The treatment was: therapeutic diphenylcyclopropenone sensitization with weekly scalp DPC. Blood collection took place prior to placing each patch test. Trimming cost V 4 bases and J 1 base, with 10 bases left between them. The CDR3 has 14 amino acids. Looked up from germline, CDR1 is MGHDK and CDR2 is SYGVNS. From the RACE reads, TCRdb called clonotypes with MiXCR, one entry per CDR3 protein. The table includes fewer than 95,000 distinct CDR3 sequences, about 11% detected once.

The source material was whole blood, sampled in connection with sensitization to the hapten diphenylcyclopropenone (DPC). The receptor's source is a man aged 35-49 years with alopecia areata. Some clones in this sample may be carry-over from other donors' samples. V gene TRBV25-1 combines with J gene TRBJ1-1; weak D call: TRBD1 (6 bases). CDR3 region: CASSGGQQNTEAFF. CDR3 nucleotide sequence: TGTGCCAGCAGTGGGGGACAACAGAACACTGAAGCTTTCTTT.